The 12 T cell receptor beta chains reported below all come from one sample, sequenced in a study of blood T cell repertoires in COVID-19. Method: immunoSEQ multiplex PCR; TCRdb's copy keeps in-frame clones and lacks some. The table lists approximately 330,000 clones, about 87% of them singletons, with 9.9% in the top ten. The sequenced sample consisted of peripheral blood. These receptors all come from a man younger than 40 with COVID-19, enrolled during active disease.

V is TRBV7-2 and J is TRBJ2-1, with 9 bases aligning to TRBD1. V dropped 6 bases and J dropped 8; count of bases not matched to a gene: 8. The CDR3 spans 14 residues. Germline lookup yields CDR1 SGHTA and CDR2 FQGNSA. CDR3: CASSTGGAIHEQFF. In DNA form, the CDR3 reads TGTGCCAGCAGTACAGGGGGCGCGATTCATGAGCAGTTCTTC.

The chain recombines TRBV10-2 with TRBJ2-2; D gene uncertain. The CDR3 sequence is 13 residues long. Trimming left V 2 bases short and J 4 bases short, with 5 bases between. Germline V gene data show CDR1 as WSHSY and CDR2 as SAAADI. The CDR3 DNA follows: TGCGCCAGCAGTGAGGGAGTCACCGGGGAGCTGTTTTTT. Translating gives CASSEGVTGELFF.

This chain connects TRBV28 to TRBJ2-7, with 7 bases identical to TRBD1. The ends lost 4 bases at V and 3 bases at J; junction bases unmatched: 12. The CDR3 spans 16 residues. Looked up from germline, CDR1 is MDHEN and CDR2 is SYDVKM. CDR3 residues: CASSSGGVPGGYEQYF. The CDR3 DNA follows: TGTGCCAGCAGTTCAGGAGGAGTCCCAGGGGGCTACGAGCAGTACTTC.

The rearrangement joins TRBV19 to TRBJ2-7; D possibly corresponds to TRBD2 (7 bases). Germline CDR1 is LNHDA and CDR2 is SQIVND (reference sequence). The CDR3 consists of 15 residues. V dropped 9 bases and J dropped 0 bases, with 18 bases sitting between them. The CDR3 loop is CASKLSGGPSYEQYF. The DNA of the CDR3 is TGTGCCAGCAAACTCTCGGGGGGCCCCTCCTACGAGCAGTACTTC.

The chain joins TRBV7-6 to TRBJ2-5, with TRBD1 as a possible D gene (6 bases). Germline V CDR1 and CDR2: SGHVS, FNYEAQ. The CDR3 spans 14 residues. V lost 1 base and J 3 bases, leaving 9 bases between the germline ends. The CDR3 coding sequence is TGTGCCAGCAGCTTAGGAGCAGGGGAAGAGACCCAGTACTTC. Residues: CASSLGAGEETQYF. Based on the CDR3 plus reference TRBV7-6 and TRBJ2-5, the full variable domain is GAGVSQSPRYKVTKRGQDVALRCDPISGHVSLYWYRQALGQGPEFLTYFNYEAQQDKSGLPNDRFSAERPEGSISTLTIQRTEQRDSAMYRCASSLGAGEETQYFGPGTRLLVL.

The chain links TRBV11-2 to TRBJ1-3; D gene unclear. CDR1 SGHAT and CDR2 FQNNGV come from the germline V gene. Trimming left V 1 base short and J 5 bases short, with 12 bases between. The CDR3 sequence is 15 residues long. CDR3 in amino acids: CASSLGGLGRNTIYF. In nucleotides, the CDR3 is TGTGCCAGCAGCTTAGGCGGACTTGGGAGAAACACCATATATTTT.

This chain connects TRBV27 to TRBJ2-1, with TRBD2 identical over 7 bases. The germline gives CDR1 MNHEY, CDR2 SMNVEV (reference sequence). The V gene end was trimmed by 3 bases and the J gene end by 3 bases; junction bases not matched to a gene: 5. This CDR3 is 15 amino acids long. In DNA, the CDR3 is TGTGCCAGCAGTTTCGGGAGGTCGGGCTACAATGAGCAGTTCTTC. This encodes CASSFGRSGYNEQFF.

The genes are TRBV30 and TRBJ2-5; 8 nucleotides line up with TRBD1. V lost 7 bases and J lost 3; bases outside the gene matches: 1. There are 11 residues in the CDR3. Germline CDR1 reads GTSNPN; CDR2 reads SVGIG (reference sequence). CDR3 DNA: TGTGCCTTACAGGGGGAAGAGACCCAGTACTTC. Protein: CALQGEETQYF.

The gene calls are TRBV3-1 (or the pseudogene TRBV3-2) and TRBJ1-1; 8 positions agree with TRBD1. From germline, CDR1 is LGHDT and CDR2 YNNKEL (reference sequence). With V trimmed by 3 bases and J by 8 bases, 5 bases remained unmatched. This CDR3 region has 13 residues. The DNA of the CDR3 is TGTGCCAGCAGCCAGGGACAGGTCCTAGAAGCTTTCTTT. Translated: CASSQGQVLEAFF.

V and J are TRBV4-3 and TRBJ2-7; 11 nucleotides line up with TRBD1. The germline CDR1 and CDR2 sequences are LGHNA and YSLEER. The J segment lost 6 bases and the V segment lost 8 bases, leaving 9 bases of the junction unmatched. The CDR3 is 14 residues long. The CDR3 DNA reads as TGCGCCAGCTTCCTAGGACAGGGGGCGCGCGAGCAGTACTTC. Protein: CASFLGQGAREQYF.

The V and J genes are TRBV3-1 (or the pseudogene TRBV3-2) and TRBJ1-3, with 8 bases matching TRBD1. Per the germline V gene, CDR1 is LGHDT and CDR2 is YNNKEL (reference sequence). V gave up 4 bases and J gave up 4 bases; unmatched junction bases: 3. This CDR3 contains 14 residues. The CDR3 sequence is CASSPTGAGNTIYF. CDR3 nucleotides: TGTGCCAGCAGCCCGACAGGGGCAGGAAACACCATATATTTT.

The chain joins TRBV5-5 to TRBJ1-2; the match to TRBD1 covers 7 bases. The germline gives CDR1 SGHKS, CDR2 YYEKEE (reference sequence). This CDR3 is 16 amino acids long. The J segment lost 4 bases and the V segment lost 1 base, leaving 10 bases of the junction unmatched. CDR3 coding DNA: TGTGCCAGCAGCTTGCCCACCCCCACAGGGGCCTATGGCTACACCTTC. Translating it yields CASSLPTPTGAYGYTF.